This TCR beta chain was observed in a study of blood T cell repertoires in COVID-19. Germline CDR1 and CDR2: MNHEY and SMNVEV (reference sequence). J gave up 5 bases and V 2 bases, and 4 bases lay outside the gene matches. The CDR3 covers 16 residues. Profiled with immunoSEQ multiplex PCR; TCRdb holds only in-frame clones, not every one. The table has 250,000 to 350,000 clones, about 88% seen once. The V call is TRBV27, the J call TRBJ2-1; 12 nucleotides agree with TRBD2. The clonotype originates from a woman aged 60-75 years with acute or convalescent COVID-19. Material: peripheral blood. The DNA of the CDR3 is TGTGCCAGCAGTTTAAGGTGGACTAGCGGGAACAATGAGCAGTTCTTC. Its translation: CASSLRWTSGNNEQFF.